The 10 T cell receptor beta chains presented below share a single source sample, sequenced in a study of blood T cells in healthy people across ages. Using a J-beta primer mix together with a sample-barcoded 5' primer, a second PCR was run for about 6 to 12 cycles. MiXCR, applied by TCRdb to the 5' RACE reads, yields one record per CDR3 protein. The repertoire holds roughly 900,000 distinct CDR3 sequences, with around 49% as singletons. The source material was blood. All receptors come from a man between 25 and 39 years old in good health.

V gene TRBV24-1 combines with J gene TRBJ2-3, with TRBD2 matching over 8 bases. CDR1 and CDR2 (germline): KGHDR, SFDVKD. The V and J ends lost 4 bases and 2 bases, in that order; junction bases with no gene match: 7. CDR3 length equals 16 residues. The CDR3 nucleotides read TGTGCCACCAGTGAGCCAGCGGGGGATTACACAGATACGCAGTATTTT. It is translated as CATSEPAGDYTDTQYF.

This chain uses TRBV9 with TRBJ1-1; 7 bases are a match to TRBD1. The CDR3 runs to 16 residues. The germline V gene has CDR1 SGDLS and CDR2 YYNGEE. Germline trimming cut 0 bases from V and 0 bases from J; bases unmatched to any gene: 5. The CDR3: CASSVGQGFMNTEAFF. The CDR3 DNA reads as TGTGCCAGCAGCGTAGGACAGGGATTCATGAACACTGAAGCTTTCTTT.

The genes are TRBV2 and TRBJ2-1; TRBD1 matches at 7 bases. The V gene end was trimmed by 11 bases and the J gene end by 0 bases; junction bases not matched to a gene: 10. The germline V gene encodes CDR1 SNHLY and CDR2 FYNNEI. This CDR3 contains 15 residues. CDR3 amino acids: CAAPSGQASYNEQFF. Here the CDR3 DNA reads TGTGCCGCTCCTAGTGGACAGGCCTCCTACAATGAGCAGTTCTTC.

This chain uses TRBV11-3 with TRBJ2-1; 9 bases line up with TRBD1. Trimming at V came to 4 bases and at J to 8 bases, leaving 12 bases not matched to a gene. The CDR3 has 16 residues. Germline V gene sequence: CDR1 SGHNT, CDR2 YENEEA. CDR3 sequence (DNA): TGTGCCAGCAGCTCCCCTCGGGACAGGGTCGGCGATGAGCAGTTCTTC. Protein: CASSSPRDRVGDEQFF.

The CDR3: CASSWTRATESEAFF. The DNA for the CDR3 is TGCGCCAGCAGCTGGACCCGGGCCACAGAGTCTGAAGCTTTCTTT. V and J are TRBV5-1 and TRBJ1-1; D is unclear. This CDR3 has 15 residues. The V gene lost 3 bases and the J gene lost 6 bases, with 18 bases spanning the gap. Germline V gene data show CDR1 as SGHRS and CDR2 as YFSETQ.

A word on this clonotype: A read error may account for a junction end that differs from germline. The chain recombines TRBV6-1 with TRBJ2-7, with D possibly TRBD1 on 5 matching bases. The CDR3 sequence is 15 residues long. In germline, CDR1 is MNHNS, CDR2 SASEGT. The CDR3 nucleotides are TGTACCAGCAGTGAAGCGTACAGGACCAACTACGAGCAGTACTTC. Its translation is CTSSEAYRTNYEQYF.

This clonotype came up many times. V and J are TRBV29-1 and TRBJ2-7; no firm D call. The CDR3 length is 13 residues. Germline assignment: CDR1 SQVTM and CDR2 ANQGSEA. Deletions cut 4 bases from V and 2 bases from J, with 12 bases between. The CDR3 DNA follows: TGCAGCGTTGCTAAGGGTTTAGCCTACGAGCAGTACTTC. The encoded protein is CSVAKGLAYEQYF.

This clonotype appeared a few times. The J gene is TRBJ2-3, the V gene TRBV7-3, with D possibly matching TRBD1 (6 bases). The CDR3 is 16 residues long. V gave up 5 bases and J gave up 1 base, with 16 bases separating them. The germline CDR1 and CDR2 sequences are SGHTA and FQGTGA. CDR3 DNA sequence: TGTGCCAGCAGCCAATCCGGGACAATCGGCACAGATACGCAGTATTTT. It codes for CASSQSGTIGTDTQYF.

In this sample, this clonotype turned up once. The CDR3 reads CASSFGRTDYNEKLFF. CDR3 sequence (DNA): TGTGCCAGCAGCTTTGGCCGGACAGATTATAATGAAAAACTGTTTTTT. The gene calls are TRBV7-2 and TRBJ1-4, with D perhaps TRBD1 (6 bases). The germline CDR1 and CDR2 sequences are SGHTA and FQGNSA. The CDR3 is made up of 16 amino acids. V dropped 3 bases and J dropped 4 bases, with 15 bases sitting between them.

V and J are TRBV11-1 and TRBJ1-6; D possibly corresponds to TRBD1 (5 bases). CDR3 length: 14 amino acids. V was cut by 7 bases and J by 8 bases, with 15 bases left in between. Germline CDR1 and CDR2: SGHAT and FQDESV (reference sequence). CDR3 coding DNA: TGTGCCAGCATCCGCAGGGAGCAGGATTCACCCCTCCACTTT. Translation: CASIRREQDSPLHF.